This T cell receptor (beta chain) was sequenced for a study of early T cells in non-severe SARS-CoV-2 infection. Study-wide results and limits: Private and CD4 specificities were missed by VDJdb matching, skewed to anti-spike CD8.

This clonotype was counted only a few times. Its antigen is as yet unknown. Individual cDNA molecules each received unique molecular identifiers attached to them. MiXCR was run by TCRdb on the 5' RACE reads, yielding one entry per CDR3 protein. The data show 65,000 to 75,000 distinct CDR3 sequences, 9.5% to 13% seen once. This CDR3 spans 16 amino acids. V lost 4 bases to trimming and J lost 3 bases; unmatched junction nucleotides: 10. Germline loops: CDR1 SGHRS, CDR2 YFSETQ. The material sequenced was whole blood. The sequence was obtained from an adult who was a healthcare worker with PCR-confirmed SARS-CoV-2 infection or an uninfected control (not recorded which). The V gene is TRBV5-1, the J gene TRBJ2-3; 8 nucleotides agree with TRBD2. The CDR3 region is CASSPRGREGTDTQYF. DNA of the CDR3: TGCGCCAGCAGCCCGCGGGGACGGGAGGGGACAGATACGCAGTATTTT. Using reference TRBV5-1 and TRBJ2-3 for the parts outside the CDR3, the full variable domain is KAGVTQTPRYLIKTRGQQVTLSCSPISGHRSVSWYQQTPGQGLQFLFEYFSETQRNKGNFPGRFSGRQFSNSRSEMNVSTLELGDSALYLCASSPRGREGTDTQYFGPGTRLTVL.